The 21 T cell receptor beta chains below come from one sample, sequenced in a study of T cells after yellow fever vaccination. TCRdb used MiXCR to reprocess the 5' RACE reads, holding one entry per CDR3 protein. Of some 240,000 distinct CDR3 sequences listed, around 4.9% are singletons. The starting material was CD4+ T cells sorted from PBMCs, obtained on the day of the yellow fever booster vaccination. The receptors were gathered from a man between 18 and 29 years old who received the YFV17D yellow fever vaccine.

The table lists this clonotype with a few counts. Being one base from a much bigger clone, this may be a read error. V is TRBV12-3 or TRBV12-4 and J is TRBJ1-1, with D possibly matching TRBD1 (5 bases). This CDR3 has 14 residues. CDR3 loop: CPSRVSGSNTEAFF. The CDR3 DNA reads as TGTCCCAGCAGGGTGTCGGGATCGAACACTGAAGCTTTCTTT.

The chain joins TRBV11-1 to TRBJ2-7; D possibly corresponds to TRBD1 (5 bases). In germline, CDR1 is SGHAT, CDR2 FQDESV (reference sequence). The CDR3 has 13 amino acids. The V gene lost 6 bases and the J gene lost 0 bases, with 9 bases spanning the gap. In DNA form, the CDR3 reads TGTGCCAGCAGTCAGGGTCTCTCCTACGAGCAGTACGTC. It codes for CASSQGLSYEQYV.

The genes are TRBV5-4 and TRBJ2-5; 7 bases line up with TRBD2. This CDR3 contains 13 residues. The V gene end was trimmed by 3 bases and the J gene end by 5 bases; junction bases not matched to a gene: 4. CDR1 SGHNT and CDR2 YYREEE come from the germline V gene (reference sequence). CDR3 sequence reads: CASSWSGRETQYF. DNA of the CDR3: TGTGCCAGCAGCTGGTCCGGGAGGGAGACCCAGTACTTC.

This clonotype was detected many times. The chain combines TRBV4-3 with TRBJ2-2, with no clear D. The V and J ends lost 2 bases and 1 base respectively, with 8 bases between them. Germline CDR1 LGHNA, CDR2 YSLEER. There are 15 residues in the CDR3. CDR3 amino acids: CASSQPPGNTGELFF. CDR3 nucleotide sequence: TGCGCCAGCAGCCAACCCCCCGGGAACACCGGGGAGCTGTTTTTT.

This chain joins TRBV18 and TRBJ1-2; D unresolved. Germline CDR1 is KGHSH and CDR2 is LQKENI. The CDR3 loop spans 13 amino acids. V gave up 3 bases and J gave up 4 bases, with 9 bases separating them. This CDR3 is CASSPEAVYGYTF. Written as DNA, the CDR3 is TGTGCCAGCTCACCGGAGGCGGTCTATGGCTACACCTTC. Complete variable domain (other parts from reference TRBV18 and TRBJ1-2): NAGVMQNPRHLVRRRGQEARLRCSPMKGHSHVYWYRQLPEEGLKFMVYLQKENIIDESGMPKERFSAEFPKEGPSILRIQQVVRGDSAAYFCASSPEAVYGYTFGSGTRLTVV.

The sample holds a few counts of this clonotype. The chain uses TRBV20-1 and TRBJ2-1; a possible D gene is TRBD1 (6 bases). This CDR3 has 17 residues. Looked up from germline, CDR1 is DFQATT and CDR2 is SNEGSKA (reference sequence). The V and J ends lost 0 bases and 2 bases respectively, with 17 bases between them. The CDR3 DNA follows: TGCAGTGCTAGAGATGATGGGGGCCCCAAAGCCTACAATGAGCAGTTCTTC. It codes for CSARDDGGPKAYNEQFF.

At least ten counts were recorded for this clonotype. The gene calls are TRBV6-2 or TRBV6-3 and TRBJ2-7, with TRBD1 matching over 10 bases. The V segment lost 4 bases and the J segment 1 base; nucleotides outside the gene matches: 4. The CDR3 is 15 residues long. Germline V gene sequence: CDR1 MNHEY, CDR2 SVGEGT. CDR3 amino acids: CASSSWDRGSYEQYV. CDR3 coding DNA: TGTGCCAGCAGTTCCTGGGACAGGGGTTCCTACGAGCAGTACGTC.

This clonotype turned up a few times. The V gene is TRBV7-2, the J gene TRBJ2-5; 7 bases align to TRBD2. The CDR3 consists of 14 residues. Germline lookup yields CDR1 SGHTA and CDR2 FQGNSA. The V gene end was trimmed by 5 bases and the J gene end by 1 base; junction bases not matched to a gene: 4. CDR3 bases: TGTGCCAGCAGCCCTAGCGGATCCCAAGAGACCCAGTACTTC. Protein: CASSPSGSQETQYF.

In this sample, this clonotype turned up a few times. In DNA, the CDR3 is TGTGCCAGTAGTATATCTCGGGAAACAGATACGCAGTATTTT. Translation gives CASSISRETDTQYF. The chain links TRBV19 to TRBJ2-3; D is perhaps TRBD2 (5 bases). V lost 2 bases and J 3 bases, leaving 9 bases between the germline ends. CDR3 length: 14 residues. CDR1 is LNHDA and CDR2 is SQIVND in the germline V gene (reference sequence).

The sample holds a few counts of this clonotype. The CDR3 spells CASSSGQTSSYNEQFF. The CDR3 DNA reads TGTGCCAGCAGCTCCGGACAGACCAGCTCCTACAATGAGCAGTTCTTC. The J gene is TRBJ2-1, the V gene TRBV9, with D tentatively TRBD1 (6 bases). Germline loops: CDR1 SGDLS, CDR2 YYNGEE. The CDR3 has 16 amino acids. The ends were cut back, 4 bases at V and 0 bases at J, with 14 bases in the middle.

Only a few counts were recorded for this clonotype. The chain recombines TRBV2 with TRBJ1-2; 9 positions agree with TRBD1. The CDR3 runs to 13 residues. Germline CDR1 and CDR2: SNHLY and FYNNEI. Trimming removed 4 bases from V and 5 bases from J; junction bases left unmatched: 2. The CDR3 here is CASSVTGGYGYTF. Here the CDR3 DNA reads TGTGCCAGCAGTGTGACAGGGGGGTATGGCTACACCTTC. Supplemented by reference TRBV2 and TRBJ1-2, the full variable domain reads EPEVTQTPSHQVTQMGQEVILRCVPISNHLYFYWYRQILGQKVEFLVSFYNNEISEKSEIFDDQFSVERPDGSNFTLKIRSTKLEDSAMYFCASSVTGGYGYTFGSGTRLTVV.

This clonotype was counted ten times or more. The chain joins TRBV4-1 to TRBJ1-1; 8 bases match TRBD1. Germline V gene sequence: CDR1 MGHRA, CDR2 YSYEKL. V shed 2 bases, J shed 6 bases, and the junction held 5 bases outside the gene matches. This CDR3 has 14 amino acids. CDR3 DNA: TGCGCCAGCAGCCAACCAGGGGGCCGCGCTGAAGCTTTCTTT. Translation: CASSQPGGRAEAFF.

The V call is TRBV5-1, the J call TRBJ2-3; 12 bases match TRBD2. The CDR3 covers 15 residues. The V segment lost 3 bases and the J segment 6 bases; nucleotides outside the gene matches: 5. Germline V gene lookup returns CDR1 SGHRS and CDR2 YFSETQ. The CDR3 protein is CASSSATSGGDTQYF. In DNA form, the CDR3 reads TGCGCCAGCAGCTCGGCGACTAGCGGGGGCGATACGCAGTATTTT.

V and J are TRBV6-1 and TRBJ2-7; weak D call: TRBD1 (6 bases). The CDR3 contains 13 residues. V gave up 5 bases and J gave up 6 bases, with 14 bases separating them. Germline values: CDR1 MNHNS, CDR2 SASEGT. The CDR3 nucleotides read TGTGCCAGCAGTCTGAGAGTCAGGGGCGAGCAGTACTTC. This translates into CASSLRVRGEQYF.

The rearrangement joins TRBV5-3 to TRBJ2-1; D is perhaps TRBD1 or TRBD2 (5 bases each). Being an ORF, TRBV5-3 has a function that is uncertain. The V gene lost 8 bases and the J gene lost 0 bases, with 12 bases spanning the gap. This CDR3 has 14 residues. CDR3 sequence (DNA): TGTGCCAGGGGGGACGCGATCTCCTACAATGAGCAGTTCTTC. As protein: CARGDAISYNEQFF.

The chain has TRBV30 and TRBJ2-7; D unclear. Looked up from germline, CDR1 is GTSNPN and CDR2 is SVGIG (reference sequence). The V end was cut by 2 bases, the J end by 3 bases, with 5 bases between. CDR3 length: 11 amino acids. CDR3 sequence (DNA): TGTGCCTGGAGTTTATACTACGAGCAGTACTTC. Protein sequence: CAWSLYYEQYF. Drawing the rest from reference TRBV30 and TRBJ2-7, the complete variable domain is SQTIHQWPATLVQPVGSPLSLECTVEGTSNPNLYWYRQAAGRGLQLLFYSVGIGQISSEVPQNLSASRPQDRQFILSSKKLLLSDSGFYLCAWSLYYEQYFGPGTRLTVT.

The chain has TRBV20-1 and TRBJ1-1; D is perhaps TRBD1 (6 bases). CDR1 is DFQATT and CDR2 is SNEGSKA in the germline V gene (reference sequence). There are 15 residues in the CDR3. Trimming took 6 bases from V and 0 from J, leaving 17 bases between them. Here the CDR3 reads CSAARKGGLNTEAFF. The CDR3 nucleotides are TGCAGTGCCGCCCGGAAGGGGGGGCTGAACACTGAAGCTTTCTTT.

This clonotype was seen a few times. The J gene is TRBJ1-4, the V gene TRBV30, with D hard to call. Germline values: CDR1 GTSNPN, CDR2 SVGIG (reference sequence). The CDR3 covers 10 residues. Trimming shortened V by 3 bases and J by 7 bases, and 3 bases separated the two germline ends. The CDR3 coding sequence is TGTGCCTGGAGAAGTGAAAAACTGTTTTTT. This codes for CAWRSEKLFF.

There are many counts of this clonotype. The CDR3 loop is CASEGTVSSTDTQYF. The CDR3 nucleotides are TGTGCCAGCGAGGGCACTGTCTCTAGCACAGATACGCAGTATTTT. The rearrangement joins TRBV6-2 or TRBV6-3 to TRBJ2-3; D possibly corresponds to TRBD2 (5 bases). V lost 8 bases and J lost 0, with 15 bases in between. CDR1 is MNHEY and CDR2 is SVGEGT in the germline V gene. This CDR3 is built from 15 residues.

In its sample, this clonotype was seen a few times. The chain uses TRBV7-2 and TRBJ2-7; 7 bases match TRBD2. Germline lookup yields CDR1 SGHTA and CDR2 FQGNSA. The CDR3 runs to 13 residues. V gave up 1 base and J gave up 6 bases; unmatched junction bases: 3. The CDR3 DNA sequence: TGTGCCAGCAGCTTAGTGGGAGGGCTCGAGCAGTACTTC. Its protein is CASSLVGGLEQYF.

This clonotype has ten or more counts. This sequence joins TRBV5-1 and TRBJ1-1; D not resolved. The CDR3 runs 12 residues. V lost 0 bases to trimming and J lost 5 bases, with 5 bases between them. The germline V gene has CDR1 SGHRS and CDR2 YFSETQ. The CDR3 coding sequence is TGCGCCAGCAGCTTGGTTGGGACTGAAGCTTTCTTT. Its protein is CASSLVGTEAFF.